The entry below describes one T cell receptor beta chain. No antigen is known for it. The sample originates from a study of OX40 agonist ivuxolimab in advanced cancers. Study at large: Recorded diagnoses for dose-escalation patients were hepatocellular carcinoma, melanoma, renal cell or head and neck cancer.

The method was immunoSEQ multiplex PCR; TCRdb's version includes in-frame clones alone and lacks a portion of them. Among under 45,000 clones, about 82% were seen once, and the ten largest hold under 45%. Regarding the study as a whole: Both CD4+ and CD8+ T cell populations in blood had undergone clonal expansion by week 6 at 0.1 to 3.0 mg/kg.

Blood specimens came from baseline, cycle 4 day 1, and cycle 7 day 1. The CDR3 sequence is 21 residues long. This sequence originates from an adult with an advanced solid tumor such as melanoma, head and neck, liver or kidney cancer. The J gene is TRBJ2-1, the V gene TRBV12-1; the table gives TRBD2 as D, unverified against the DNA. TRBV12-1 is listed as a pseudogene. Source: CD4+ or CD8+ T cells sorted from blood, taken in a trial of the OX40 agonist ivuxolimab. Written as DNA, the CDR3 is TGTGCCAGCAGCTCCCTTGACACCGCGGCTAGCGGGAGTCCCTTGAACAATGAGCAGTTCTTC. This translates into CASSSLDTAASGSPLNNEQFF.